Sequencing of this T cell receptor beta chain was carried out in a study of blood T cell repertoires in COVID-19 (dated by TCRdb to the early 2020s). Turning to the overall study: Samples covering the acute and convalescent phases of COVID-19 were provided by collaborators in the United States, Italy and Spain. The prospective study material was composed of cDNA or gDNA derived from T cells, B-cell-depleted T cells, or PBMCs. Subjects who had been exposed to COVID-19, were actively infected with it, or had recovered from it provided the deeply sampled blood TCRbeta repertoires that made up the dataset. The repertoires were released in a freely available public database intended as a resource for research on the immune response to SARS-CoV-2. Samples were obtained from the ongoing ImmuneRACE study (first 160 participants) and from some 1,200 subjects provided by 6 global collaborators. Sample metadata almost always included a de-identified subject ID, COVID-19 status, age in years and sex. Where available, HLA class I and class II types were obtained from metadata supplied by the sample provider rather than from assay-based typing. On the study overall, not on this receptor specifically: Clinical and demographic metadata were provided uncurated, with the amount varying by source and participant.

The collaborating institutions used their own protocols to collect whole blood in K2EDTA tubes. Collaborator samples were shipped for TCRbeta analysis as frozen whole blood, isolated PBMCs, or DNA extracted from either sample type. TCRbeta CDR3 regions were amplified from genomic DNA using the immunoSEQ Assay, a bias-controlled multiplex PCR. The authors' pipeline ran thus. Within the assay, amplification of reference gene primers was used to estimate how many nucleated cells each sample contained. To quantify the absolute abundance of each unique TCRbeta CDR3 rearrangement, sequence reads were collapsed and filtered. For each sample, productive Simpson clonality was calculated as the square root of Simpson's diversity index over productive rearrangements. TCRdb obtained this table from immuneACCESS and retained in-frame rearrangements with V and J assigned. These tables miss some clones; where compared with another copy, unresolved V genes account for less than half of the shortfall, and the remainder is unexplained. That table is the source of V, J and clone size, and D and trimming were worked out from the DNA. A total of about 98,000 clones appear in this sample, 82% of them only once. The ten largest clones represent around 9.9% of the sample.

Between the V and J ends, shortened by 2 bases and 6 bases respectively, the junction contains 11 bases. From a lookup of the germline V gene, CDR1 and CDR2 are LGHNT and FRNRAP. Inclusive of the bounding cysteine and phenylalanine, the CDR3 is 14 residues long. The read is trimmed to its CDR3 DNA, 42 bases read in frame from base 1. About this clone itself: It lacks a known antigen. No base qualities exist here, and no much larger clone lies one base off it.

This sequence originates from a man aged 70 or older with active or convalescent COVID-19. Sample: peripheral blood. The V gene is TRBV12-5 and the J gene is TRBJ2-1; the D segment could be TRBD1, given 5 matching bases. CDR3 loop: CASGLSRQINEQFF. The DNA reads TGTGCTAGTGGTTTGTCCCGACAGATCAATGAGCAGTTCTTC.